The 27 T cell receptor beta chains in this list originate from one sample, sequenced in a study of T-cell reconstitution after alpha-beta-depleted transplantation in children. Unique molecular identifiers were incorporated when the TCRbeta library was constructed. TCRdb recomputed calls from the PCR reads with MiXCR, one row per CDR3 protein. The sample records approximately 400,000 distinct CDR3 sequences, about 17% being singletons. Specimen: PBMCs, mostly from graft donor cells, collected 360 days after TCRalphabeta/CD19-depleted stem cell transplant. The receptors derive from a boy in the first two years of life who had a stem cell transplant for Wiskott-Aldrich syndrome, so the T cells may come from the graft donor.

The sample holds a few counts of this clonotype. J is TRBJ2-3 and V is TRBV6-2 or TRBV6-3; no definite D call. The V gene lost 0 bases and the J gene lost 4 bases, with 17 bases spanning the gap. The V gene's germline CDR1 is MNHEY and CDR2 SVGEGT. The CDR3 loop spans 17 amino acids. For the CDR3, the DNA is TGTGCCAGCAGTTACTCGAAGGTGTCGCCGTTACCAGATACGCAGTATTTT. It codes for CASSYSKVSPLPDTQYF.

This clonotype was detected ten times or more. V and J are TRBV5-1 and TRBJ2-1; D possibly matches TRBD1 or TRBD2 (5 bases each). The germline CDR1 and CDR2 sequences are SGHRS and YFSETQ. Between the trimmed V and J ends, which lost 2 bases and 4 bases, there was a span of 10 bases. The CDR3 totals 14 residues. CDR3 sequence (DNA): TGCGCCAGCAGCTTCAGGGACGGATACAATGAGCAGTTCTTC. Its protein is CASSFRDGYNEQFF.

The chain has TRBV2 and TRBJ2-7, with D perhaps assigned TRBD1 or TRBD2 (5 bases each). Trimming cost V 11 bases and J 3 bases, with 14 bases left between them. The germline V gene encodes CDR1 SNHLY and CDR2 FYNNEI. The CDR3 extends over 12 amino acids. CDR3 sequence: CARGQDLYEQYF. The DNA of the CDR3 is TGTGCCCGGGGCCAGGACCTCTACGAGCAGTACTTC.

As for this clonotype: The junction does not match germline at one end; this may be a read error. The V gene is TRBV7-8, the J gene TRBJ2-4, with D tentatively TRBD1 or TRBD2 (6 bases each). The germline CDR1 and CDR2 sequences are SGHVS and FQNEAQ. This CDR3 is built from 20 residues. The CDR3 region is CASSSRDPGGLGGANNIQYF. As DNA, the CDR3 is TGTGCCAGCAGCTCGAGAGACCCTGGGGGCTTAGGCGGGGCCAACAACATTCAGTACTTC.

There are a few counts of this clonotype. V usage is TRBV6-1 and J usage is TRBJ2-7; TRBD1 might be the D (7 bases). This CDR3 is built from 14 residues. With 5 bases removed from V and 7 bases from J, the gap between germline ends came to 18 bases. Looked up from germline, CDR1 is MNHNS and CDR2 is SASEGT. Written as DNA, the CDR3 is TGTGCCAGCAGTCTCAGGGGGGCAGGGAGAGAGCAGTACTTC. Encoded protein: CASSLRGAGREQYF.

The sample holds a few counts of this clonotype. This chain links TRBV7-2 with TRBJ2-5, with 7 nucleotides matching TRBD2. With V trimmed by 5 bases and J by 5 bases, 11 bases remained unmatched. The CDR3 spans 15 residues. Germline assignment: CDR1 SGHTA and CDR2 FQGNSA. The chain's CDR3 is CASSPQAGVRETQYF. CDR3 in DNA: TGTGCCAGCAGCCCGCAGGCGGGGGTCCGGGAGACCCAGTACTTC.

The V gene is TRBV10-3, the J gene TRBJ1-6; TRBD1 matches at 7 bases. The germline gives CDR1 ENHRY, CDR2 SYGVKD. V lost 6 bases and J lost 7; bases outside the gene matches: 6. The CDR3 runs to 14 residues. The CDR3 coding sequence is TGTGCCATCAGCCGAGGACAGGAGAATTCACCCCTCCACTTT. The encoded protein is CAISRGQENSPLHF.

This clonotype was detected a few times. The chain links TRBV2 to TRBJ2-7; 8 bases line up with TRBD1. Germline-derived CDR1 and CDR2 are SNHLY and FYNNEI. The CDR3 length is 16 residues. V lost 2 bases to trimming and J lost 0 bases; unmatched junction nucleotides: 6. The CDR3, as DNA: TGTGCCAGCAGTGAACGAACAGGGGGACCCTCCTACGAGCAGTACTTC. Residues: CASSERTGGPSYEQYF.

This clonotype was picked up a small number of times. The rearrangement uses TRBV7-7 and TRBJ2-5; tentatively, D is TRBD1 (6 bases). Trimming shortened V by 1 base and J by 2 bases, and 11 bases separated the two germline ends. CDR1 and CDR2 from the germline V gene are SSHAT and FNYEAQ (reference sequence). The CDR3 is 15 amino acids. CDR3 region: CASSLEWGQQETQYF. In DNA form, the CDR3 reads TGTGCCAGCAGCTTAGAGTGGGGACAACAAGAGACCCAGTACTTC.

The chain carries TRBV6-2 or TRBV6-3 and TRBJ2-1; possible D gene TRBD1, 6 bases. V was clipped by 0 bases and J by 4 bases, with 13 bases between them. The CDR3 spans 16 residues. CDR1 and CDR2 (germline): MNHEY, SVGEGT. CDR3 sequence reads: CASSYSTGDIYNEQFF. CDR3 DNA: TGTGCCAGCAGTTACTCGACAGGAGACATATACAATGAGCAGTTCTTC.

The V and J genes are TRBV2 and TRBJ1-4; tentatively, D is TRBD1 (5 bases). V was pared by 3 bases and J by 16 bases, with 15 bases between. The CDR3 is 12 amino acids. CDR1 is SNHLY and CDR2 is FYNNEI in the germline V gene. The CDR3 sequence is CASSDDMDIGFF. In nucleotides, the CDR3 is TGTGCCAGCAGTGACGACATGGACATAGGGTTTTTT.

The chain employs TRBV7-9 and TRBJ1-1; TRBD1 matches at 7 bases. The CDR3 has 14 residues. Germline CDR1 and CDR2: SEHNR and FQNEAQ (reference sequence). V trimming: 7 bases; J trimming: 3 bases; junction bases outside the gene matches: 8. The CDR3 sequence is CASTRQGGDTEAFF. The CDR3, as DNA: TGTGCCAGCACCCGACAGGGTGGCGACACTGAAGCTTTCTTT.

This clonotype was counted only a few times. This chain links TRBV4-1 with TRBJ2-1; a possible D gene is TRBD2 (6 bases). Germline V lookup: CDR1 MGHRA, CDR2 YSYEKL. Trimming took 5 bases from V and 0 from J, leaving 17 bases between them. There are 17 residues in the CDR3. For the CDR3, the DNA is TGCGCCAGCAGCTCGCGGCTAAGACTAGACTCCTACAATGAGCAGTTCTTC. It encodes CASSSRLRLDSYNEQFF.

The V gene is TRBV15, the J gene TRBJ1-4; 8 bases fit TRBD1. The CDR3 loop spans 16 amino acids. Germline CDR1 LNHNV, CDR2 YYDKDF (reference sequence). After removal of 1 base from V and 8 bases from J, the junction contained 9 bases not matched to a gene. Here the CDR3 reads CATSRGRARQGEKLFF. CDR3 DNA sequence: TGTGCCACCAGCAGAGGAAGGGCTAGACAGGGGGAAAAACTGTTTTTT.

V and J are TRBV7-9 and TRBJ1-1, with D uncertain. Germline values: CDR1 SEHNR, CDR2 FQNEAQ (reference sequence). CDR3 length equals 12 residues. The V end was cut by 6 bases, the J end by 7 bases, with 12 bases between. CDR3 coding DNA: TGTGCCAGCAGGGGCCGGTGGGGTGAAGCTTTCTTT. This sequence encodes CASRGRWGEAFF.

V is TRBV7-2 and J is TRBJ2-1, with D possibly TRBD1 on 5 matching bases. Per the germline V gene, CDR1 is SGHTA and CDR2 is FQGNSA. The CDR3 has 16 amino acids. Deletions cut 5 bases from V and 7 bases from J, with 21 bases between. The CDR3 DNA sequence: TGTGCCAGCAGCCCCCTGGGCTGGCGGCCAGGGAATGAGCAGTTCTTC. Protein sequence: CASSPLGWRPGNEQFF.

In its sample, this clonotype was seen a few times. V and J are TRBV12-3 or TRBV12-4 and TRBJ2-3; TRBD2 is a possible D gene (6 bases). There are 14 residues in the CDR3. Trimming cost V 1 base and J 6 bases, with 11 bases left between them. This CDR3 reads CASSLGRRVDTQYF. The CDR3 DNA follows: TGTGCCAGCAGTTTAGGAAGGAGGGTGGATACGCAGTATTTT.

This clonotype was seen more than once but under ten times. V and J are TRBV18 and TRBJ2-1; a weak D match, TRBD2 (5 bases). Trimming pared 3 bases from V and 5 bases from J, leaving 17 bases between. CDR3 size: 16 residues. Germline CDR1 is KGHSH and CDR2 is LQKENI. CDR3 nucleotide sequence: TGTGCCAGCTCACCGAGTAGGAGTCGGGATAACAATGAGCAGTTCTTC. Translated: CASSPSRSRDNNEQFF. Complete variable domain (other parts from reference TRBV18 and TRBJ2-1): NAGVMQNPRHLVRRRGQEARLRCSPMKGHSHVYWYRQLPEEGLKFMVYLQKENIIDESGMPKERFSAEFPKEGPSILRIQQVVRGDSAAYFCASSPSRSRDNNEQFFGPGTRLTVL.

The V and J genes are TRBV7-9 and TRBJ2-1, with 7 bases matching TRBD2. In germline, CDR1 is SEHNR, CDR2 FQNEAQ (reference sequence). The V gene end was trimmed by 7 bases and the J gene end by 7 bases; junction bases not matched to a gene: 13. This CDR3 is 15 amino acids long. This CDR3 is CASNPWGLRVNEQFF. In nucleotides, the CDR3 is TGTGCCAGCAACCCTTGGGGACTAAGGGTTAATGAGCAGTTCTTC.

This clonotype appeared a single time. The chain couples TRBV28 to TRBJ2-7; D possibly matches TRBD1 or TRBD2 (5 bases each). This CDR3 is 18 amino acids long. Deletions cut 6 bases from V and 0 bases from J, with 24 bases between. Germline V gene sequence: CDR1 MDHEN, CDR2 SYDVKM. The DNA for the CDR3 is TGTGCCAGCAGATATCATCGTCCGGGACCCAGAAGCTCCTACGAGCAGTACTTC. Protein sequence: CASRYHRPGPRSSYEQYF.

This chain connects TRBV7-8 to TRBJ2-1, with TRBD1 matching 9 bases. With V trimmed by 5 bases and J by 8 bases, 7 bases remained unmatched. CDR1 and CDR2 from the germline V gene are SGHVS and FQNEAQ. The CDR3 loop spans 14 amino acids. DNA of the CDR3: TGTGCCAGCAGCACACCGACAGGGGGGGATGAGCAGTTCTTC. Translated: CASSTPTGGDEQFF. Full variable domain (rest looked up from reference TRBV7-8 and TRBJ2-1): GAGVSQSPRYKVAKRGQDVALRCDPISGHVSLFWYQQALGQGPEFLTYFQNEAQLDKSGLPSDRFFAERPEGSVSTLKIQRTQQEDSAVYLCASSTPTGGDEQFFGPGTRLTVL.

This rearrangement joins TRBV5-1 to TRBJ1-1; D is unclear. V was pared by 0 bases and J by 0 bases, with 6 bases between. The germline V gene encodes CDR1 SGHRS and CDR2 YFSETQ. The CDR3 has 14 amino acids. This chain's CDR3 is CASSLEVLNTEAFF. For the CDR3, the DNA is TGCGCCAGCAGCTTGGAGGTCCTGAACACTGAAGCTTTCTTT.

The V call is TRBV5-1, the J call TRBJ2-1; tentative D call: TRBD1 (6 bases). The CDR3 length is 15 residues. Germline V lookup: CDR1 SGHRS, CDR2 YFSETQ. V dropped 2 bases and J dropped 6 bases, with 15 bases sitting between them. The CDR3 loop reads CASSLLRTVSNEQFF. The CDR3 DNA follows: TGCGCCAGCAGCTTACTTAGGACAGTTAGCAATGAGCAGTTCTTC.

V and J are TRBV20-1 and TRBJ1-5; D perhaps matches TRBD1 (5 bases). Germline CDR1 reads DFQATT; CDR2 reads SNEGSKA (reference sequence). Trimming took 1 base from V and 6 from J, leaving 7 bases between them. The CDR3 is 12 amino acids. CDR3 DNA: TGCAGTGCTAGAGCCGGGGGTCAGCCCCAGCATTTT. Protein sequence: CSARAGGQPQHF.

The V gene is TRBV6-5, the J gene TRBJ2-1; a possible D gene is TRBD1 (6 bases). Trimming removed 2 bases at V and 7 bases at J, with 12 bases between. In germline, CDR1 is MNHEY, CDR2 SVGAGI. The CDR3 consists of 14 residues. The CDR3: CASSYQGQRNEQFF. The CDR3 DNA sequence: TGTGCCAGCAGTTACCAGGGGCAGAGGAATGAGCAGTTCTTC.

This clonotype was seen more than once but under ten times. The V gene is TRBV12-3 or TRBV12-4, the J gene TRBJ2-3, with 12 positions matching TRBD2. The length of the CDR3 is 18 residues. V shed 2 bases, J shed 0 bases, and the junction held 6 bases outside the gene matches. Here the CDR3 reads CASSLLLAGGTSTDTQYF. The CDR3 nucleotides are TGTGCCAGCAGTTTATTACTAGCGGGAGGTACTAGCACAGATACGCAGTATTTT.

The chain couples TRBV7-9 to TRBJ2-7, with D perhaps being TRBD1 or TRBD2 (5 bases each). Trimming pared 6 bases from V and 4 bases from J, leaving 19 bases between. CDR1 SEHNR and CDR2 FQNEAQ come from the germline V gene (reference sequence). The CDR3 totals 15 residues. The CDR3 reads CASSNSPGRPYEQYF. CDR3 sequence (DNA): TGTGCCAGCAGTAATTCTCCGGGACGGCCTTACGAGCAGTACTTC.